The 16 T cell receptor beta chains below come from one sample, sequenced in a study of cytomegalovirus exposure and HLA in healthy donors. A multiplex PCR was run with 60 Vbeta primers and 13 Jbeta primers. TCRdb's copy holds only in-frame clones and misses some; the assay was immunoSEQ multiplex PCR. This table holds about 90,000 clones, less than 65% found once. The sequencing sample was made of PBMCs. Receptor source: a woman under 40 in good health and CMV-seropositive.

For this clone: One end of the junction fails to match germline, which may point to a read error. The chain joins TRBV30 to TRBJ1-2, with D unresolved. The CDR3 is 14 residues long. Germline CDR1 and CDR2: GTSNPN and SVGIG (reference sequence). This CDR3 is CAWTRLEGNGGYPF. DNA for the CDR3: TGTGCCTGGACCCGTTTAGAGGGTAATGGTGGCTACCCCTTC.

The chain joins TRBV7-2 to TRBJ1-5, with D unclear. The CDR3 is 13 residues long. In germline, CDR1 is SGHTA, CDR2 FQGNSA. Trimming shortened V by 5 bases and J by 1 base, and 6 bases separated the two germline ends. CDR3 sequence reads: CASSEASNQPQHF. Here the CDR3 DNA reads TGTGCCAGCAGCGAGGCGAGCAATCAGCCCCAGCATTTT.

CDR3 amino acids: CASSLATGPGQPQHF. In DNA form, the CDR3 reads TGTGCCAGCAGCTTAGCGACAGGGCCGGGGCAGCCCCAGCATTTT. This chain joins TRBV7-2 and TRBJ1-5; 7 bases agree with TRBD1. This CDR3 has 15 amino acids. In germline, CDR1 is SGHTA, CDR2 FQGNSA. The ends lost 0 bases at V and 7 bases at J; junction bases unmatched: 6.

This clone was picked up a small number of times. The V gene is TRBV19, the J gene TRBJ1-1; D not resolved. This CDR3 region has 15 residues. V lost 5 bases to trimming and J lost 2 bases, with 15 bases between them. Germline V lookup: CDR1 LNHDA, CDR2 SQIVND (reference sequence). The CDR3 coding sequence is TGTGCCAGTAGTCTAGGACTGAACGTAAACACTGAAGCTTTCTTT. Amino acid sequence: CASSLGLNVNTEAFF.

This clone has only a few counts. V gene TRBV5-4 combines with J gene TRBJ2-1, with TRBD2 as a possible D gene (6 bases). This CDR3 contains 13 residues. Germline assignment: CDR1 SGHNT and CDR2 YYREEE (reference sequence). Between the trimmed V and J ends, which lost 4 bases and 8 bases, there was a span of 13 bases. CDR3 nucleotides: TGTGCCAGCAGCCCGACTAGTGAGGATGAGCAGTTCTTC. This codes for CASSPTSEDEQFF.

CDR3 protein: CASSIGARLNYGYTF. The CDR3 region has the DNA TGTGCCAGTAGTATAGGCGCCAGGCTCAACTATGGCTACACCTTC. The V gene is TRBV19, the J gene TRBJ1-2; D unresolved. Germline values: CDR1 LNHDA, CDR2 SQIVND (reference sequence). Trimming shortened V by 1 base and J by 2 bases, and 11 bases separated the two germline ends. This CDR3 region has 15 residues.

V is TRBV5-4 and J is TRBJ2-1; 7 bases are shared with TRBD1. This CDR3 is built from 16 residues. The germline gives CDR1 SGHNT, CDR2 YYREEE (reference sequence). J lost 5 bases, V lost 4 bases, and 12 bases had no gene match. In DNA, the CDR3 is TGTGCCAGCAGCCCCGAACAGGGGCGACTTAACAATGAGCAGTTCTTC. Its protein product is CASSPEQGRLNNEQFF.

This clone came up once. Other DNA sequences within the sample encode an identical CDR3. The J gene is TRBJ2-1, the V gene TRBV6-5; weak D call: TRBD1 (6 bases). Germline CDR1 MNHEY, CDR2 SVGAGI. This CDR3 has 15 residues. With 6 bases removed from V and 7 bases from J, the gap between germline ends came to 19 bases. CDR3 bases: TGTGCCAGCAGGAATACAGGACAGAGGATTAATGAGCAGTTCTTC. Its translation: CASRNTGQRINEQFF.

This clone was recorded a few times. V gene TRBV2 combines with J gene TRBJ2-7; TRBD2 aligns across 8 bases. CDR1 is SNHLY, CDR2 FYNNEI, per germline. The CDR3 consists of 13 residues. J lost 7 bases, V lost 4 bases, and 6 bases had no gene match. The CDR3 DNA reads as TGTGCCAGCAGTGTCATCGGGGGGGCGGAGCAGTACTTC. Its protein product is CASSVIGGAEQYF.

The chain has TRBV5-1 and TRBJ1-2, with D perhaps matching TRBD1 (5 bases). Trimming removed 0 bases at V and 4 bases at J, with 19 bases between. CDR3 length equals 17 residues. The germline V gene encodes CDR1 SGHRS and CDR2 YFSETQ. CDR3: CASSLAFREGPLYGYTF. The CDR3 coding sequence is TGCGCCAGCAGCTTGGCCTTCAGGGAGGGACCGCTCTATGGCTACACCTTC.

V gene TRBV2 combines with J gene TRBJ1-2; TRBD1 matches 8 bases. J gave up 6 bases and V 6 bases, and 3 bases lay outside the gene matches. The CDR3 spans 12 residues. The germline V gene has CDR1 SNHLY and CDR2 FYNNEI. The CDR3 region is CASSQTGDGYTF. The CDR3 coding sequence is TGTGCCAGCAGCCAGACAGGGGATGGCTACACCTTC.

This chain links TRBV6-6 with TRBJ1-1, with a weak D call TRBD1 (6 bases). V was clipped by 7 bases and J by 1 base, with 10 bases between them. Germline V gene data show CDR1 as MNHNY and CDR2 as SVGAGI (reference sequence). The CDR3 runs to 13 residues. CDR3 DNA sequence: TGTGCCAGCATCACAGGGCAGAACACTGAAGCTTTCTTT. As protein: CASITGQNTEAFF.

The chain recombines TRBV11-3 with TRBJ2-2, with 7 bases aligning to TRBD2. The CDR3 consists of 17 residues. The V and J ends lost 5 bases and 3 bases, in that order; junction bases with no gene match: 12. CDR1 and CDR2 (germline): SGHNT, YENEEA. Written as DNA, the CDR3 is TGTGCCAGCAGCCCTAGTGGGGGGGTTACGGACACCGGGGAGCTGTTTTTT. Translation: CASSPSGGVTDTGELFF.

The CDR3 here is CASSLTGLGNTIYF. CDR3 DNA: TGTGCCAGCAGTCTGACAGGGCTGGGAAACACCATATATTTT. This chain joins TRBV25-1 and TRBJ1-3, with 7 bases lining up with TRBD1. The junction had 5 bases not matched to a gene; V was cut back by 5 bases and J by 4 bases. Germline V lookup: CDR1 MGHDK, CDR2 SYGVNS. CDR3 length equals 14 residues.

V usage is TRBV5-1 and J usage is TRBJ1-4, with 7 bases that match TRBD1. The CDR3 sequence is 13 residues long. Germline V gives CDR1 SGHRS, CDR2 YFSETQ. The junction had 2 bases not matched to a gene; V was cut back by 1 base and J by 8 bases. CDR3 coding DNA: TGCGCCAGCAGCTTGAACAGGGGCGAAAAACTGTTTTTT. This translates into CASSLNRGEKLFF.

This clone was found a few times. An end of the junction does not agree with germline; a read error may underlie this. The chain is built from TRBV7-9 and TRBJ1-6, with D unclear. The CDR3 is made up of 18 amino acids. The germline CDR1 and CDR2 sequences are SEHNR and FQNEAQ (reference sequence). The CDR3 here is CSSSSIPGSVVLNSPLHF. For the CDR3, the DNA is TGTTCCAGCAGCTCCATTCCGGGGTCGGTGGTACTTAATTCACCCCTCCACTTT.